Following are 5 T cell receptor beta chains from one sample sequenced in a study of Ad26.COV2.S vaccination and SARS-CoV-2 variants. Using immunoSEQ multiplex PCR, the repertoire was profiled, and TCRdb retains in-frame clones only, with some absent. The repertoire consists of around 300,000 clones, with around 90% occurring once and the leading ten covering 6.4%. The treatment was: roughly 18 received Ad26.COV2.S at low or high dose, single or two shots; about 5 received placebo; per-sample allocation not given. Collection of the samples took place on day 63 after the first injection of vaccine or placebo. This specimen consisted of peripheral blood, obtained in a trial of Ad26.COV2.S vaccine versus placebo. These receptor sequences come from a person between 18 and 59 years old who received the Ad26.COV2.S COVID-19 vaccine or a placebo.

This clone turned up a few times. V usage is TRBV4-1 and J usage is TRBJ1-1; D unclear. Germline V lookup: CDR1 MGHRA, CDR2 YSYEKL. This CDR3 region has 15 residues. The V end lost 9 bases, the J end lost 6 bases, and 23 bases lay between the germline ends. CDR3 DNA: TGCGCCAGTTCAATGACTGTGGGTCTTGTTTCTGAAGCTTTCTTT. Translation: CASSMTVGLVSEAFF.

This clone was counted many times. V usage is TRBV4-3 and J usage is TRBJ1-1; D is unresolved. The V gene lost 4 bases and the J gene lost 3 bases, with 9 bases spanning the gap. The CDR3 is 13 amino acids. Germline CDR1 is LGHNA and CDR2 is YSLEER. CDR3 sequence (DNA): TGCGCCAGCAGCCTAAATCCTGACACTGAAGCTTTCTTT. Amino acids: CASSLNPDTEAFF.

The CDR3 nucleotides read TGTGCCAGCAGCGTAGTGGGCGGGGGGAACACCGGGGAGCTGTTTTTT. Its translation: CASSVVGGGNTGELFF. The J gene is TRBJ2-2, the V gene TRBV9; 7 nucleotides agree with TRBD2. V lost 0 bases and J lost 1; bases outside the gene matches: 3. Germline V lookup: CDR1 SGDLS, CDR2 YYNGEE. The CDR3 is 16 amino acids.

This sequence joins TRBV5-1 and TRBJ2-1; 8 positions match TRBD1. CDR3 length: 14 amino acids. V lost 4 bases, J lost 8 bases, and 8 bases stayed unmatched. Per the germline V gene, CDR1 is SGHRS and CDR2 is YFSETQ. CDR3 residues: CASSQEQGVDEQFF. In nucleotides, the CDR3 is TGCGCCAGCAGCCAGGAACAGGGGGTTGATGAGCAGTTCTTC.

The chain combines TRBV5-4 with TRBJ2-7; no clear D. This CDR3 contains 15 residues. Germline values: CDR1 SGHNT, CDR2 YYREEE (reference sequence). V lost 1 base, J lost 4 bases, and 15 bases lay in between. The CDR3 here is CASSLSSGPQYEQYF. For the CDR3, the DNA is TGTGCCAGCAGCTTGAGCTCTGGACCACAATACGAGCAGTACTTC.